Listed here are 5 T cell receptor beta chains from one sample, sequenced in a study of cytomegalovirus exposure and HLA in healthy donors. 13 Jbeta primers and 60 Vbeta primers were used for the PCR. Assay: immunoSEQ multiplex PCR; the TCRdb copy retains only in-frame clones and omits some. The table has under 200,000 clones, roughly 80% seen once. The material sequenced was PBMCs. The receptors were sampled from a man aged 18 to 29 in good health and CMV-seronegative.

The chain joins TRBV7-8 to TRBJ1-5; 9 nucleotides align to TRBD1. V trimming: 1 base; J trimming: 7 bases; junction bases outside the gene matches: 11. The germline V gene has CDR1 SGHVS and CDR2 FQNEAQ. The CDR3 spans 17 residues. CDR3 amino acids: CASSLVSLGTGRQPQHF. Written as DNA, the CDR3 is TGTGCCAGCAGCTTAGTCTCTTTGGGGACAGGGAGACAGCCCCAGCATTTT.

This clone was observed a few times. The gene calls are TRBV7-2 and TRBJ1-5; D is unclear. The CDR3 runs 15 residues. The V gene's germline CDR1 is SGHTA and CDR2 FQGNSA. V lost 2 bases, J lost 6 bases, and 14 bases lay in between. For the CDR3, the DNA is TGTGCCAGCAGCTTAACCGTCAACATTGTTCAGCCCCAGCATTTT. Its translation: CASSLTVNIVQPQHF. The full variable domain, with the rest looked up from reference TRBV7-2 and TRBJ1-5, is GAGVSQSPSNKVTEKGKDVELRCDPISGHTALYWYRQSLGQGLEFLIYFQGNSAPDKSGLPSDRFSAERTGGSVSTLTIQRTQQEDSAVYLCASSLTVNIVQPQHFGDGTRLSIL.

The rearrangement joins TRBV12-5 to TRBJ2-1; D is possibly TRBD1 (5 bases). Per the germline V gene, CDR1 is LGHNT and CDR2 is FRNRAP. The CDR3 has 13 amino acids. V lost 6 bases and J 6 bases, leaving 12 bases between the germline ends. CDR3 nucleotides: TGTGCTAGTGGGGGCAGGGTGGGCAATGAGCAGTTCTTC. Translation: CASGGRVGNEQFF.

A single count supports this clone. This chain connects TRBV9 to TRBJ2-1; D perhaps matches TRBD2 (5 bases). Germline values: CDR1 SGDLS, CDR2 YYNGEE. Trimming removed 3 bases from V and 10 bases from J, with 20 bases in between. The CDR3 is made up of 15 amino acids. The CDR3 nucleotides are TGTGCCAGCAGCGCGAACTGGACTCCAATGTCGGAGCAGTTCTTC. Protein product: CASSANWTPMSEQFF.

The chain joins TRBV10-3 to TRBJ2-7, with 7 bases lining up with TRBD2. The CDR3 sequence is 16 residues long. The V segment lost 0 bases and the J segment 4 bases; nucleotides outside the gene matches: 9. From germline, CDR1 is ENHRY and CDR2 SYGVKD. The DNA for the CDR3 is TGTGCCATCAGTGAGTCGACTGGGGGGGACGGGTACGAGCAGTACTTC. Residues: CAISESTGGDGYEQYF.